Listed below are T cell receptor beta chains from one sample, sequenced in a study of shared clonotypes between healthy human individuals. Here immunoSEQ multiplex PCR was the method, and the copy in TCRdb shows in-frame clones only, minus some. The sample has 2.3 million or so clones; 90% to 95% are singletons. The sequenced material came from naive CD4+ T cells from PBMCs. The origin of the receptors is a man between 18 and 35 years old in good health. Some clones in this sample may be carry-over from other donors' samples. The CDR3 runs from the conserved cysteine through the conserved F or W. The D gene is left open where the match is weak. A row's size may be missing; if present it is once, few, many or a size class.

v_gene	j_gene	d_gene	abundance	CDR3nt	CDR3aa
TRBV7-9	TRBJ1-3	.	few	TGTGCCATCAGCGTCGGGGTCTCTGGAAACACCATATATTTT	CAISVGVSGNTIYF
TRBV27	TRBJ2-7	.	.	TGTGCCAGCAGCCGGACAGCGGGACGGAGCTCCTACGAGCAGTACTTC	CASSRTAGRSSYEQYF
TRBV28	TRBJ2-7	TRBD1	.	TGTGCCAGCAGTCCCCCCTCCGGGACAGGGTTCTACGAGCAGTACTTC	CASSPPSGTGFYEQYF
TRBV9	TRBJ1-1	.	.	TGTGCCAGCAGCTCAACAGGGTTTTCAGGCACTGAAGCTTTCTTT	CASSSTGFSGTEAFF
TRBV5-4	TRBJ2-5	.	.	TGTGCCAGCAGCCCCAGCAGTCCAGAGACCCAGTACTTC	CASSPSSPETQYF
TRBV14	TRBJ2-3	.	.	TGTGCCAGCAGCCGCCTGACTGTAGCTACAGATACGCAGTATTTT	CASSRLTVATDTQYF
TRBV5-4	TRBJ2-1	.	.	TGTGCCAGCAGAAGCGGGCGCTCCTACAATGAGCAGTTCTTC	CASRSGRSYNEQFF
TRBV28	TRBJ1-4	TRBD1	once	TGTGCCAGCAGTTCGGGACAGGCCTCAACTAATGAAAAACTGTTTTTT	CASSSGQASTNEKLFF
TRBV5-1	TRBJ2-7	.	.	TGCGCCAGCAGCTTGGAACTAGTAGTCTACGAGCAGTACTTC	CASSLELVVYEQYF
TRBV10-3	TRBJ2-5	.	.	TGTGCCACAGGGGTGGCCGAGACCCAGTACTTC	CATGVAETQYF
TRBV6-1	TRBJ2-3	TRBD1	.	TGTGCCAGCAGTGACCGGGACAGGGCTACAGATACGCAGTATTTT	CASSDRDRATDTQYF
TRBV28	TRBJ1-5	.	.	TGTGCCAGCCTCCATTTCAAGGGGCGGACAGAGGGCAATCAGCCCCAGCATTTT	CASLHFKGRTEGNQPQHF
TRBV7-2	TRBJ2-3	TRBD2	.	TGTGCCAGCAGCCGGTTGGGCGGGAGGAGCACAGATACGCAGTATTTT	CASSRLGGRSTDTQYF
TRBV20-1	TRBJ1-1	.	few	TGCAGTGCTAGAAGAAGGGCTGAAGCTTTCTTT	CSARRRAEAFF
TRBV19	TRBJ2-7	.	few	TGTGCCAGTACCCCAACCATTAGTGCGGAACCCTCCTACGAGCAGTACTTC	CASTPTISAEPSYEQYF
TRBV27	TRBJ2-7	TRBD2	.	TGTGCCAGCAGGGGACTAGCGGGAGGGTTTATCACGACGCGCGAGCAGTACTTC	CASRGLAGGFITTREQYF
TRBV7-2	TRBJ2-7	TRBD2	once	TGTGCCAGCAGCTTAGCGGTAGCGGGATACGAGCAGTACTTC	CASSLAVAGYEQYF
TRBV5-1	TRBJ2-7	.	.	TGCGCCAGCAGCTTCGCCAGTCCCTACGAGCAGTACTTC	CASSFASPYEQYF
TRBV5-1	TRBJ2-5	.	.	TGCGCCAGCAGCTTGACTACAGGGTTTGTAGAGACCCAGTACTTC	CASSLTTGFVETQYF
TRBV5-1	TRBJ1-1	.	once	TGCGCCAGCAGCTTGCAGGCCCAAACTGAAGCTTTCTTT	CASSLQAQTEAFF
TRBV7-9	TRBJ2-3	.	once	TGTGCCACCTGGATTTACAACACAGATACGCAGTATTTT	CATWIYNTDTQYF
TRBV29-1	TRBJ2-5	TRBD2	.	TGCAGCTCTGGGGCGGGACTACGAAAGACCCAGTACTTC	CSSGAGLRKTQYF
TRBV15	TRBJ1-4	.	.	TGTGCCACCAGCAGCGACCGCCGGGCGACTAATGAAAAACTGTTTTTT	CATSSDRRATNEKLFF
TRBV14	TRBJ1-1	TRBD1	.	TGTGCCAGCAGCCCCTTCAGGGGGGCTGAAGCTTTCTTT	CASSPFRGAEAFF
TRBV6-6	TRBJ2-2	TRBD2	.	TGTGCCAGCAGTTCTGGACTAGCGGGAGGCACCGGGGAGCTGTTTTTT	CASSSGLAGGTGELFF
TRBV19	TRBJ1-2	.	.	TGTGCCAGTAGCCCAGGGGATGGCTACACCTTC	CASSPGDGYTF
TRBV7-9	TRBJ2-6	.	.	TGTGCCAGCAGCCCTAGGGGTCTTCATTACTCTGGGGCCAACGTCCTGACTTTC	CASSPRGLHYSGANVLTF
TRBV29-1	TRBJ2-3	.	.	TGCATCCTGTTCGACACAGATACGCAGTATTTT	CILFDTDTQYF
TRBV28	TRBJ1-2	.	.	TGTGCCAGCAGAACGACAGAAGGGTATGGCTACACCTTC	CASRTTEGYGYTF
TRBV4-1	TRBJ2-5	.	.	TGCGCCAGCAGCCAAGTAGACTACCTAAATGAGGAGACCCAGTACTTC	CASSQVDYLNEETQYF
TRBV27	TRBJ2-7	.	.	TGTGCCAGCAGTCCCGGGGTCGGGTTCACCTACGAGCAGTACTTC	CASSPGVGFTYEQYF